Listed below are T cell receptor beta chains from one sample, sequenced in a study of cytomegalovirus exposure and HLA in healthy donors. Sequencing was performed with immunoSEQ multiplex PCR; in TCRdb, only in-frame clones are kept and a portion is missing. Of about 160,000 clones listed, about 90% are singletons. Sequenced sample: PBMCs. Receptor source: a woman in her late teens or twenties in good health and CMV-seropositive. CDR3s include the opening cysteine and the closing phenylalanine or tryptophan. Each record gives: V gene, D gene, clone size, J gene, CDR3 protein, CDR3 DNA. D genes are given only for firm matches. Expanded clones get a size class; other rows say once, few or many, or leave the size out.

v_gene: TRBV9
d_gene: TRBD2
abundance: .
j_gene: TRBJ2-2
CDR3aa: CASSRLAGVSGTGELFF
CDR3nt: TGTGCCAGCAGCAGACTAGCGGGAGTGTCTGGGACCGGGGAGCTGTTTTTT

v_gene: TRBV7-2
d_gene: .
abundance: once
j_gene: TRBJ2-1
CDR3aa: CASSLSPWDNYNEQFF
CDR3nt: TGTGCCAGCAGCTTGTCCCCCTGGGACAACTACAATGAGCAGTTCTTC

v_gene: TRBV6-5
d_gene: .
abundance: .
j_gene: TRBJ2-7
CDR3aa: CASRDPGNPHEQYF
CDR3nt: TGTGCCAGCAGGGACCCGGGGAACCCCCACGAGCAGTACTTC

v_gene: TRBV6-1
d_gene: TRBD2
abundance: .
j_gene: TRBJ2-1
CDR3aa: CASSLWGGEYNEQFF
CDR3nt: TGTGCCAGCAGTCTCTGGGGGGGGGAGTACAATGAGCAGTTCTTC

v_gene: TRBV23-1
d_gene: .
abundance: .
j_gene: TRBJ2-5
CDR3aa: CASSQSRSGRGETQYF
CDR3nt: TGCGCCAGCAGTCAATCACGGTCTGGCAGGGGAGAGACCCAGTACTTC

v_gene: TRBV25-1
d_gene: .
abundance: .
j_gene: TRBJ1-2
CDR3aa: CASSEYGRDPYGYTF
CDR3nt: TGTGCCAGCAGTGAATATGGGCGAGACCCCTATGGCTACACCTTC

v_gene: TRBV2
d_gene: TRBD2
abundance: once
j_gene: TRBJ2-7
CDR3aa: CASSERAGGPYEQYF
CDR3nt: TGTGCCAGCAGCGAAAGAGCGGGGGGCCCCTACGAGCAGTACTTC

v_gene: TRBV19
d_gene: TRBD2
abundance: .
j_gene: TRBJ2-7
CDR3aa: CASTTSGGVAEQYF
CDR3nt: TGTGCCAGTACGACTAGCGGGGGGGTCGCCGAGCAGTACTTC

v_gene: TRBV27
d_gene: TRBD2
abundance: .
j_gene: TRBJ2-7
CDR3aa: CASSLISGSYEQYF
CDR3nt: TGTGCCAGCAGTTTAATTAGCGGGAGTTACGAGCAGTACTTC

v_gene: TRBV7-3
d_gene: .
abundance: .
j_gene: TRBJ1-4
CDR3aa: CASSATGSTNEKLFF
CDR3nt: TGTGCCAGCAGCGCAACAGGGTCAACTAATGAAAAACTGTTTTTT

v_gene: TRBV9
d_gene: TRBD2
abundance: .
j_gene: TRBJ2-3
CDR3aa: CASSVGAGGGDTQYF
CDR3nt: TGTGCCAGCAGCGTAGGAGCGGGAGGGGGAGATACGCAGTATTTT

v_gene: TRBV5-8
d_gene: .
abundance: .
j_gene: TRBJ1-2
CDR3aa: CASSLQMEGPRGYGYTF
CDR3nt: TGTGCCAGCAGCTTGCAAATGGAGGGGCCGCGGGGATATGGCTACACCTTC

v_gene: TRBV30
d_gene: TRBD1
abundance: .
j_gene: TRBJ1-5
CDR3aa: CAWSARRQGAANQPQHF
CDR3nt: TGTGCCTGGAGTGCCCGGAGACAGGGGGCCGCTAATCAGCCCCAGCATTTT

v_gene: TRBV5-5
d_gene: TRBD2
abundance: .
j_gene: TRBJ2-1
CDR3aa: CASSLAGLAEFF
CDR3nt: TGTGCCAGCAGCTTGGCGGGACTAGCGGAGTTCTTC

v_gene: TRBV19
d_gene: TRBD2
abundance: .
j_gene: TRBJ2-7
CDR3aa: CASSPGLAGPYEQYF
CDR3nt: TGTGCCAGTAGCCCCGGACTAGCGGGACCCTACGAGCAGTACTTC

v_gene: TRBV28
d_gene: TRBD2
abundance: .
j_gene: TRBJ2-7
CDR3aa: CATLPSGELYEQYF
CDR3nt: TGTGCCACCCTACCTAGCGGGGAATTGTACGAGCAGTACTTC

v_gene: TRBV9
d_gene: .
abundance: .
j_gene: TRBJ1-3
CDR3aa: CASSKQGIGSGNTIYF
CDR3nt: TGTGCCAGCAGCAAACAGGGAATCGGGTCTGGAAACACCATATATTTT

v_gene: TRBV12-5
d_gene: TRBD1
abundance: once
j_gene: TRBJ2-1
CDR3aa: CASGPGQGVSNEQFF
CDR3nt: TGTGCTAGTGGTCCTGGACAGGGGGTCTCGAATGAGCAGTTCTTC

v_gene: TRBV7-7
d_gene: TRBD1
abundance: few
j_gene: TRBJ2-7
CDR3aa: CASSPGTGGIYEQYF
CDR3nt: TGTGCCAGCAGCCCCGGGACAGGGGGAATCTACGAGCAGTACTTC

v_gene: TRBV2
d_gene: .
abundance: .
j_gene: TRBJ1-5
CDR3aa: CASSLQGWGQPQHF
CDR3nt: TGTGCCAGCAGTCTACAGGGATGGGGTCAGCCCCAGCATTTT

v_gene: TRBV4-2
d_gene: TRBD2
abundance: .
j_gene: TRBJ2-4
CDR3aa: CASSQDRGGPKNIQYF
CDR3nt: TGTGCCAGCAGCCAAGATCGGGGGGGCCCCAAAAACATTCAGTACTTC

v_gene: TRBV27
d_gene: TRBD1
abundance: .
j_gene: TRBJ1-1
CDR3aa: CASRTPGGRTEAFF
CDR3nt: TGTGCCAGCAGGACCCCAGGGGGCAGGACTGAAGCTTTCTTT

v_gene: TRBV19
d_gene: TRBD2
abundance: .
j_gene: TRBJ2-1
CDR3aa: CASARTSGTNEQFF
CDR3nt: TGTGCCAGCGCGAGGACTAGCGGTACGAATGAGCAGTTCTTC

v_gene: TRBV5-8
d_gene: TRBD1
abundance: .
j_gene: TRBJ2-3
CDR3aa: CASSSGQGTTDTQYF
CDR3nt: TGTGCCAGCAGTTCCGGACAGGGAACCACAGATACGCAGTATTTT

v_gene: TRBV29-1
d_gene: TRBD1
abundance: .
j_gene: TRBJ1-1
CDR3aa: CSAGTGSNTEAFF
CDR3nt: TGCAGCGCTGGGACAGGTTCGAACACTGAAGCTTTCTTT

v_gene: TRBV10-3
d_gene: TRBD1
abundance: .
j_gene: TRBJ2-7
CDR3aa: CAISTGQGSYEQYF
CDR3nt: TGTGCCATCAGTACCGGACAGGGGAGCTACGAGCAGTACTTC

v_gene: TRBV6-6
d_gene: TRBD1
abundance: .
j_gene: TRBJ2-5
CDR3aa: CASRETTGGLETQYF
CDR3nt: TGTGCCAGCAGGGAAACCACAGGGGGCCTGGAGACCCAGTACTTC

v_gene: TRBV6-1
d_gene: .
abundance: .
j_gene: TRBJ2-3
CDR3aa: CASSERGSWGDTQYF
CDR3nt: TGTGCCAGCAGTGAAAGGGGATCGTGGGGTGATACGCAGTATTTT

v_gene: TRBV2
d_gene: .
abundance: .
j_gene: TRBJ2-3
CDR3aa: CASSESLPSTTDTQYF
CDR3nt: TGTGCCAGCAGTGAATCACTCCCTTCAACCACAGATACGCAGTATTTT

v_gene: TRBV19
d_gene: TRBD2
abundance: .
j_gene: TRBJ2-5
CDR3aa: CASSIGFPSGSLETQYF
CDR3nt: TGTGCCAGTAGTATCGGGTTTCCTAGCGGGAGTCTGGAGACCCAGTACTTC

v_gene: TRBV28
d_gene: .
abundance: .
j_gene: TRBJ1-1
CDR3aa: CASSLLRAEAFF
CDR3nt: TGTGCCAGCAGTTTATTACGGGCTGAAGCTTTCTTT

v_gene: TRBV19
d_gene: .
abundance: .
j_gene: TRBJ1-5
CDR3aa: CATDHRTGNQPQHF
CDR3nt: TGTGCCACCGATCACCGAACTGGCAATCAGCCCCAGCATTTT

v_gene: TRBV7-8
d_gene: TRBD1
abundance: .
j_gene: TRBJ2-3
CDR3aa: CASSLRTGGVGTDTQYF
CDR3nt: TGTGCCAGCAGCCTAAGGACAGGGGGCGTGGGCACAGATACGCAGTATTTT

v_gene: TRBV7-9
d_gene: TRBD2
abundance: .
j_gene: TRBJ2-5
CDR3aa: CASSRGTSLETQYF
CDR3nt: TGTGCCAGCAGCCGAGGGACTAGCTTAGAGACCCAGTACTTC

v_gene: TRBV25-1
d_gene: TRBD1
abundance: once
j_gene: TRBJ2-3
CDR3aa: CASSEWAQQGQGDTQYF
CDR3nt: TGTGCCAGCAGTGAATGGGCACAGCAGGGACAGGGAGATACGCAGTATTTT

v_gene: TRBV19
d_gene: .
abundance: .
j_gene: TRBJ2-7
CDR3aa: CASSPGVAQEQYF
CDR3nt: TGTGCCAGTAGTCCCGGGGTAGCCCAGGAGCAGTACTTC

v_gene: TRBV30
d_gene: .
abundance: .
j_gene: TRBJ2-5
CDR3aa: CAWNAQGTQYF
CDR3nt: TGTGCCTGGAACGCACAGGGGACCCAGTACTTC

v_gene: TRBV5-1
d_gene: TRBD1
abundance: .
j_gene: TRBJ1-3
CDR3aa: CASSLGTGSSGNTIYF
CDR3nt: TGCGCCAGCAGCTTGGGGACAGGGAGCTCTGGAAACACCATATATTTT

v_gene: TRBV4-2
d_gene: TRBD1
abundance: medium-sized
j_gene: TRBJ1-6
CDR3aa: CASSQETGNSPLHF
CDR3nt: TGTGCCAGCAGCCAAGAGACAGGGAATTCACCCCTCCACTTT

v_gene: TRBV7-9
d_gene: TRBD2
abundance: .
j_gene: TRBJ2-1
CDR3aa: CASSTLAGVSPHLF
CDR3nt: TGTGCCAGCAGCACACTAGCGGGAGTGAGTCCTCACCTCTTC

v_gene: TRBV7-9
d_gene: TRBD2
abundance: .
j_gene: TRBJ2-5
CDR3aa: CASRLLAGAGTQYF
CDR3nt: TGTGCCAGCAGGCTACTAGCGGGAGCCGGGACCCAGTACTTC

v_gene: TRBV11-2
d_gene: .
abundance: .
j_gene: TRBJ1-2
CDR3aa: CASSLPDGGVGYGYTF
CDR3nt: TGTGCCAGCAGCTTACCTGATGGGGGGGTCGGCTATGGCTACACCTTC

v_gene: TRBV5-1
d_gene: TRBD2
abundance: .
j_gene: TRBJ2-1
CDR3aa: CASSLAVLVAGRYNEQFF
CDR3nt: TGCGCCAGCAGCTTGGCCGTACTCGTAGCGGGGCGCTACAATGAGCAGTTCTTC